Following are 2 T cell receptor beta chains from one sample sequenced in a study of cytotoxic CD8 clonotypes in ibrutinib-treated CLL (dated by TCRdb to about 2021). The time point label, read with the paper, signifies: around 2 years on ibrutinib. The library was built by means of the immunoSEQ multiplex PCR assay. This immuneACCESS table, as held by TCRdb, lists in-frame sequences with V and J called but not all clones. Of the missing ones, under half trace to an unresolved V gene in checked studies; the others have no known cause. The sample table lists over 95,000 clones, about 53% of them with a count of one. Around 37% of the sample belongs to the ten largest clones. The sequencing used PBMCs, collected after 24 months of ibrutinib treatment. These receptors were taken from a human donor with chronic lymphocytic leukemia.

This clone appeared a few times. The chain links TRBV2 to TRBJ2-3; the match to TRBD2 covers 7 bases. The CDR3 sequence is 14 residues long. Germline lookup yields CDR1 SNHLY and CDR2 FYNNEI. After removal of 4 bases from V and 3 bases from J, the junction contained 4 bases not matched to a gene. Here the CDR3 reads CASSVAGGTDTQYF. The CDR3 coding sequence is TGTGCCAGCAGTGTAGCGGGCGGTACAGATACGCAGTATTTT.

The J gene is TRBJ2-3, the V gene TRBV14; 9 positions agree with TRBD1. CDR3 length: 18 amino acids. Looked up from germline, CDR1 is SGHDN and CDR2 is FVKESK. The ends lost 5 bases at V and 4 bases at J; junction bases unmatched: 16. The CDR3 nucleotides are TGTGCCAGCAGCTTCTTGCGTGGACAGGGGTTAAGTGCAGATACGCAGTATTTT. It yields the protein CASSFLRGQGLSADTQYF.